This T cell receptor (beta chain) was sequenced in a study of brain T cells in children with intractable seizures. Overall study results and limits: Pre-surgery blood may have been undersampled, hiding some clones. Viral specificity was inferred only from CDR3 similarity; HCMV serostatus was unknown.

Sequencing was limited to surgery cases with top T cell transcript signatures in brain tissue. Before surgery, patients took at least one anti-epileptic drug. This table comes from immunoSEQ multiplex PCR, and its TCRdb copy is limited to in-frame clones, with some not included. The sample lists 70,000 to 90,000 clones, about 92% occurring once. This CDR3 contains 14 residues. The V gene's germline CDR1 is SGHRS and CDR2 YFSETQ. The V end lost 4 bases, the J end lost 4 bases, and 9 bases lay between the germline ends. On this clone itself: Its antigen is unknown.

This receptor was identified in a boy under two years old with tuberous sclerosis and intractable seizures. The sample here was peripheral blood, taken at surgery. This sequence joins TRBV5-1 and TRBJ1-6; tentative D call: TRBD1 (5 bases). CDR3 in DNA: TGCGCCAGCAGCCAGACAGCTTATAATTCACCCCTCCACTTT. This codes for CASSQTAYNSPLHF.